This TCR beta chain was obtained from a study of regulatory T cells in long-lasting Graves disease. At the level of the study: Antithyroid drug intake by newly diagnosed Graves' patients had lasted under 3 months.

Time point indicated: newly diagnosed GD, antithyroid drugs for less than 3 months. Extracted PBMC RNA gave rise to the TCR library. The EDTA tubes were filled with around 9 milliliters of drawn peripheral blood. Arm-PCR with iRepertoire HTBI primers amplified the CDR3 regions for these TCR beta libraries. Via MiXCR, TCRdb re-called the multiplex PCR reads, giving one row per CDR3 protein. The sample holds 510,000 or so distinct CDR3 sequences, 12% seen once. This clonotype was seen repeatedly, ten times or more. The data also belong to a second study, concerning T cells in Graves' hyperthyroidism and ophthalmopathy. That work states: In the first-round RT-PCR of the TCR CDR3, the HTBI primer set was used. Blood also contained most expanded thyroid clonotypes above 0.001.

Sample: peripheral blood mononuclear cells (PBMCs), taken at new diagnosis, from a patient treated with antithyroid drugs. The TCR originated in a woman aged 25 to 39 with Graves disease.

This CDR3 is CASSGTAAGEETQYF. The CDR3 DNA sequence: TGTGCCAGTAGCGGGACAGCGGCGGGGGAAGAGACCCAGTACTTC. The chain recombines TRBV19 with TRBJ2-5, with D perhaps assigned TRBD1 or TRBD2 (7 bases each). Germline loops: CDR1 LNHDA, CDR2 SQIVND (reference sequence). The CDR3 runs to 15 residues. With 6 bases removed from V and 3 bases from J, the gap between germline ends came to 17 bases.